These T cell receptor beta chains were read from a single sample in a study of blood T cell repertoires in COVID-19. Profiling relied on immunoSEQ multiplex PCR, and the TCRdb table lists in-frame clones only, not all of them. The profile shows more than 350,000 clones, more than 70% of them singletons. The sequenced sample was peripheral blood. The receptor set was obtained from a woman in her thirties with COVID-19, enrolled during active disease. Both conserved end residues are part of each CDR3. A D gene is named only where the DNA matches it firmly. A clone size is listed for some rows: how often the clone was seen (once, few, many), or a class if it is expanded.

clone_size: NA
j_call: TRBJ1-2
d_call: NA
v_call: TRBV25-1
cdr3_nt: TGTGCCAGCAGAGGCGACAACCCAGCTAACTATGGCTACACCTTC
cdr3_aa: CASRGDNPANYGYTF

clone_size: NA
j_call: TRBJ1-2
d_call: NA
v_call: TRBV7-9
cdr3_nt: TGTGCCAGCAGACTCTCGGGAGAGGGCGCGCTGGGCTACACCTTC
cdr3_aa: CASRLSGEGALGYTF

clone_size: NA
j_call: TRBJ1-3
d_call: NA
v_call: TRBV27
cdr3_nt: TGTGCCAGCAGTTCCGGGACTGCCGGCTCTGGAAACACCATATATTTT
cdr3_aa: CASSSGTAGSGNTIYF

clone_size: NA
j_call: TRBJ2-5
d_call: TRBD2
v_call: TRBV5-6
cdr3_nt: TGTGCCAGCAGCTTGGTGGGGGCGGGAGGGGAGACCCAGTACTTC
cdr3_aa: CASSLVGAGGETQYF

clone_size: NA
j_call: TRBJ2-7
d_call: TRBD1
v_call: TRBV19
cdr3_nt: TGTGCCAGTAGTAACCGACAGGGATCCTACGAGCAGTACTTC
cdr3_aa: CASSNRQGSYEQYF

clone_size: NA
j_call: TRBJ2-1
d_call: NA
v_call: TRBV3-1/TRBV3-2
cdr3_nt: TGTGCCAGCAGCCAAGAGGCAGGGATCCCGGGCAATGAGCAGTTCTTC
cdr3_aa: CASSQEAGIPGNEQFF

clone_size: NA
j_call: TRBJ2-5
d_call: NA
v_call: TRBV6-2/TRBV6-3
cdr3_nt: TGTGCCAGCAGTCGAGGGGGGGATTTCTCACGTGAGACCCAGTACTTC
cdr3_aa: CASSRGGDFSRETQYF

clone_size: NA
j_call: TRBJ2-7
d_call: TRBD1
v_call: TRBV4-3
cdr3_nt: TGCGCCAGCAGCCAGGACAGGGGGAAAGCCTACGAGCAGTACTTC
cdr3_aa: CASSQDRGKAYEQYF

clone_size: NA
j_call: TRBJ2-2
d_call: TRBD2
v_call: TRBV9
cdr3_nt: TGTGCCAGCAGCGCGCTAGCGGGAGGTACCGGGGAGCTGTTTTTT
cdr3_aa: CASSALAGGTGELFF

clone_size: NA
j_call: TRBJ2-2
d_call: NA
v_call: TRBV24-1
cdr3_nt: TGTGCCACCAGTGATCAGGCCCACAAGGCCGGGGAGCTGTTTTTT
cdr3_aa: CATSDQAHKAGELFF

clone_size: NA
j_call: TRBJ2-1
d_call: TRBD2
v_call: TRBV6-5
cdr3_nt: TGTGCCAGTGGGGGCCTAGCGGGAGTGAATGAGCAGTTCTTC
cdr3_aa: CASGGLAGVNEQFF

clone_size: NA
j_call: TRBJ1-3
d_call: TRBD1
v_call: TRBV4-3
cdr3_nt: TGCGCCAGCAGCCAAGCCGGGACAGGGGCTGGAAACACCATATATTTT
cdr3_aa: CASSQAGTGAGNTIYF

clone_size: NA
j_call: TRBJ2-5
d_call: TRBD1
v_call: TRBV5-1
cdr3_nt: TGCGCCAGCAGCTTGGCCGGCAAGGGAGGGACAGGGGTTAAAGAGACCCAGTACTTC
cdr3_aa: CASSLAGKGGTGVKETQYF

clone_size: once
j_call: TRBJ2-5
d_call: NA
v_call: TRBV10-2
cdr3_nt: TGCGCCAGCAGTCGCGGACAGCAAGAGACCCAGTACTTC
cdr3_aa: CASSRGQQETQYF

clone_size: NA
j_call: TRBJ2-3
d_call: TRBD2
v_call: TRBV5-5
cdr3_nt: TGTGCCAGCAGCTTAGCGGGACCCCCCACAGATACGCAGTATTTT
cdr3_aa: CASSLAGPPTDTQYF

clone_size: NA
j_call: TRBJ2-2
d_call: TRBD2
v_call: TRBV11-3
cdr3_nt: TGTGCCAGCAGCTGGAAGGGACTAGCGGACGCCACCGGGGAGCTGTTTTTT
cdr3_aa: CASSWKGLADATGELFF

clone_size: once
j_call: TRBJ2-3
d_call: NA
v_call: TRBV6-6
cdr3_nt: TGTGCCAGCAGTTACGTAGAAGATACGCAGTATTTT
cdr3_aa: CASSYVEDTQYF

clone_size: NA
j_call: TRBJ1-6
d_call: NA
v_call: TRBV5-6
cdr3_nt: TGTGCCAGCAGCCACTACGACAGTCGGGTAGGGTCACCCCTCCACTTT
cdr3_aa: CASSHYDSRVGSPLHF

clone_size: NA
j_call: TRBJ1-2
d_call: TRBD1
v_call: TRBV6-5
cdr3_nt: TGTGCCAGCAGTCTGGGCACCGGGACAGCCTATGGCTACACCTTC
cdr3_aa: CASSLGTGTAYGYTF

clone_size: NA
j_call: TRBJ1-5
d_call: TRBD1
v_call: TRBV5-6
cdr3_nt: TGTGCCAGCAGCCGACTCGACAGGGATAGCAATCAGCCCCAGCATTTT
cdr3_aa: CASSRLDRDSNQPQHF

clone_size: NA
j_call: TRBJ2-1
d_call: TRBD2
v_call: TRBV3-1/TRBV3-2
cdr3_nt: TGTGCCAGCAGCCAAAGACTAGCCTCGTACAATGAGCAGTTCTTC
cdr3_aa: CASSQRLASYNEQFF

clone_size: few
j_call: TRBJ2-1
d_call: NA
v_call: TRBV7-9
cdr3_nt: TGTGCCAGCAGCTTAAGACAGCTGAATGAGCAGTTCTTC
cdr3_aa: CASSLRQLNEQFF

clone_size: NA
j_call: TRBJ2-7
d_call: TRBD2
v_call: TRBV27
cdr3_nt: TGTGCCAGCAGTTTAGGCGGGGGGGCCCTCGAGCAGTACTTC
cdr3_aa: CASSLGGGALEQYF

clone_size: once
j_call: TRBJ1-1
d_call: TRBD1
v_call: TRBV27
cdr3_nt: TGTGCCAGCAGCTTAAGGCCCGACAGGGGGAGATTTTGGAACACTGAAGCTTTCTTT
cdr3_aa: CASSLRPDRGRFWNTEAFF

clone_size: NA
j_call: TRBJ2-1
d_call: TRBD2
v_call: TRBV9
cdr3_nt: TGTGCCAGCAGCGAGACCGGGACTAGTTCCGTGAGCTCCTACAATGAGCAGTTCTTC
cdr3_aa: CASSETGTSSVSSYNEQFF

clone_size: NA
j_call: TRBJ2-7
d_call: TRBD1
v_call: TRBV6-2/TRBV6-3
cdr3_nt: TGTGCCAGCAGTGGACAGGGTTCCGCCTACGAGCAGTACTTC
cdr3_aa: CASSGQGSAYEQYF

clone_size: NA
j_call: TRBJ2-3
d_call: TRBD1
v_call: TRBV11-3
cdr3_nt: TGTGCCAGCAGCCATTCCAGGGGACAGGGGGAGAGAGATACGCAGTATTTT
cdr3_aa: CASSHSRGQGERDTQYF

clone_size: NA
j_call: TRBJ2-2
d_call: NA
v_call: TRBV6-5
cdr3_nt: TGTGCCACCTCGTGGCGGCTGCGAAACACCGGGGAGCTGTTTTTT
cdr3_aa: CATSWRLRNTGELFF

clone_size: NA
j_call: TRBJ1-1
d_call: TRBD1
v_call: TRBV6-5
cdr3_nt: TGTGCCAGCGGCCAAACAGGGGTTACTGAAGCTTTCTTT
cdr3_aa: CASGQTGVTEAFF

clone_size: NA
j_call: TRBJ2-2
d_call: TRBD1
v_call: TRBV5-1
cdr3_nt: TGCGCCAGCAGCCCAGTACAGGGGGCAGGCGGGGAGCTGTTTTTT
cdr3_aa: CASSPVQGAGGELFF

clone_size: NA
j_call: TRBJ2-7
d_call: TRBD1
v_call: TRBV5-6
cdr3_nt: TGTGCCAGCAGCACGGGGACAGGGGCTGCGCACGAGCAGTACTTC
cdr3_aa: CASSTGTGAAHEQYF

clone_size: NA
j_call: TRBJ2-3
d_call: TRBD2
v_call: TRBV3-1/TRBV3-2
cdr3_nt: TGTGCCAGCAGCCTCCGGACTAGCGGGACCGGCACAGATACGCAGTATTTT
cdr3_aa: CASSLRTSGTGTDTQYF

clone_size: NA
j_call: TRBJ2-3
d_call: NA
v_call: TRBV9
cdr3_nt: TGTGCCAGCAGCGTAGATGTGAGTAGAACAGATACGCAGTATTTT
cdr3_aa: CASSVDVSRTDTQYF

clone_size: NA
j_call: TRBJ2-4
d_call: TRBD1
v_call: TRBV4-3
cdr3_nt: TGCGCCAGCAGCAACGACCTTCCCGGGACAGGTCCTTTTGGTGGCAAAAACATTCAGTACTTC
cdr3_aa: CASSNDLPGTGPFGGKNIQYF

clone_size: NA
j_call: TRBJ2-1
d_call: NA
v_call: TRBV15
cdr3_nt: TGTGCCACCAGCAGAGCATGGCAGGTCAATGAGCAGTTCTTC
cdr3_aa: CATSRAWQVNEQFF

clone_size: few
j_call: TRBJ2-7
d_call: NA
v_call: TRBV19
cdr3_nt: TGTGCCAGTAGTATAGACGCCAGGGCGTACGAGCAGTACTTC
cdr3_aa: CASSIDARAYEQYF

clone_size: NA
j_call: TRBJ2-7
d_call: TRBD2
v_call: TRBV6-5
cdr3_nt: TGTGCCAGCAGTTGGGACAGCGCCGGGACTAGCACCGAGCAGTACTTC
cdr3_aa: CASSWDSAGTSTEQYF

clone_size: once
j_call: TRBJ2-2
d_call: NA
v_call: TRBV19
cdr3_nt: TGTGCCAGTAGTATTAGTCAGGTGGAATCGGGGGAGCTGTTTTTT
cdr3_aa: CASSISQVESGELFF

clone_size: NA
j_call: TRBJ1-6
d_call: NA
v_call: TRBV24-1
cdr3_nt: TGTGCCACCAGTGATTTTCGGCTAGGTTCACCCCTCCACTTT
cdr3_aa: CATSDFRLGSPLHF

clone_size: NA
j_call: TRBJ1-2
d_call: NA
v_call: TRBV10-3
cdr3_nt: TGTGCCATCAGTGAGGGGCACTATGGCTACACCTTC
cdr3_aa: CAISEGHYGYTF

clone_size: NA
j_call: TRBJ2-1
d_call: TRBD2
v_call: TRBV5-1
cdr3_nt: TGCGCCAGCAGCTTGGTCGCTGCGGGAGACAATGAGCAGTTCTTC
cdr3_aa: CASSLVAAGDNEQFF

clone_size: NA
j_call: TRBJ2-7
d_call: TRBD1
v_call: TRBV4-3
cdr3_nt: TGCGCCAGCAGCCAAGATGAACAAGGGGGCATATACGAGCAGTACTTC
cdr3_aa: CASSQDEQGGIYEQYF

clone_size: NA
j_call: TRBJ1-3
d_call: NA
v_call: TRBV5-5
cdr3_nt: TGTGCCAGCAGCTTGCAGGCTGGAAACACCATATATTTT
cdr3_aa: CASSLQAGNTIYF

clone_size: NA
j_call: TRBJ2-3
d_call: TRBD2
v_call: TRBV19
cdr3_nt: TGTGCCAGTAGTATTCAAAGCGGGGGGACAGATACGCAGTATTTT
cdr3_aa: CASSIQSGGTDTQYF

clone_size: NA
j_call: TRBJ2-5
d_call: NA
v_call: TRBV11-2
cdr3_nt: TGTGCCAGCAGCCCAGGGGTAGGGGCTGAGGAGACCCAGTACTTC
cdr3_aa: CASSPGVGAEETQYF

clone_size: NA
j_call: TRBJ2-1
d_call: TRBD2
v_call: TRBV7-2
cdr3_nt: TGTGCCAGCAGCTTAAGGCTAGCGGGAGGAGGCAATGAGCAGTTCTTC
cdr3_aa: CASSLRLAGGGNEQFF

clone_size: NA
j_call: TRBJ1-4
d_call: NA
v_call: TRBV7-9
cdr3_nt: TGTGCCAGCAGCTTAGCGGCAGGGCCTAATGAAAAACTGTTTTTT
cdr3_aa: CASSLAAGPNEKLFF

clone_size: NA
j_call: TRBJ2-7
d_call: NA
v_call: TRBV12-3/TRBV12-4
cdr3_nt: TGTGCCAGCAGCGTCGACAGGTCCGGCGAGCAGTACTTC
cdr3_aa: CASSVDRSGEQYF

clone_size: NA
j_call: TRBJ2-1
d_call: TRBD1
v_call: TRBV24-1
cdr3_nt: TGTGCCACGACAGGGGGCGCCTACAATGAGCAGTTCTTC
cdr3_aa: CATTGGAYNEQFF

clone_size: NA
j_call: TRBJ1-5
d_call: NA
v_call: TRBV19
cdr3_nt: TGTGCCAGTACAACATTAGGACGGGGGAGATTGAGCAATCAGCCCCAGCATTTT
cdr3_aa: CASTTLGRGRLSNQPQHF

clone_size: NA
j_call: TRBJ2-1
d_call: NA
v_call: TRBV21-1
cdr3_nt: TGTGCCAGCAGCAAAGAGGGGGCCGGGATTCGACGGGGGCTTGCCCACTCCTACAATGAGCAGTTCTTC
cdr3_aa: CASSKEGAGIRRGLAHSYNEQFF

clone_size: NA
j_call: TRBJ2-5
d_call: NA
v_call: TRBV5-4
cdr3_nt: TGTGCCAGCAGCTTGGGAGTAAGAGAGACCCAGTACTTC
cdr3_aa: CASSLGVRETQYF

clone_size: NA
j_call: TRBJ2-1
d_call: TRBD2
v_call: TRBV7-2
cdr3_nt: TGTGCCAGCAGCATTAGCGGGGGGTCCCTCAATGAGCAGTTCTTC
cdr3_aa: CASSISGGSLNEQFF

clone_size: NA
j_call: TRBJ2-5
d_call: NA
v_call: TRBV10-3
cdr3_nt: TGTGCCATCAGAGTAGAAGAGACCCAGTACTTC
cdr3_aa: CAIRVEETQYF

clone_size: NA
j_call: TRBJ2-1
d_call: TRBD2
v_call: TRBV15
cdr3_nt: TGTGCCACCAGCAGAGTACGGGAGGGCCGGAATGAGCAGTTCTTC
cdr3_aa: CATSRVREGRNEQFF